The sequence of this TCR beta chain was determined in a study of blood T cells in healthy people across ages. This CDR3 comprises 15 residues. The germline V gene encodes CDR1 KGHSH and CDR2 LQKENI. The V and J ends lost 0 bases and 13 bases, in that order; junction bases with no gene match: 8. Alongside a J-beta primer mix, a sample-barcoded 5' primer served in a second PCR lasting about 6 to 11 cycles. Template switching added a 12-random-nucleotide identifier to every cDNA molecule. The yield of each sample was at least 2.5 million CDR3-containing paired-end reads. TCRdb fed the 5' RACE reads into MiXCR, producing one record per CDR3 protein. Here the sample spans 1.8 million or so distinct CDR3 sequences, about two fifths being singletons.

The chain uses TRBV18 and TRBJ2-4, with 11 bases lining up with TRBD2. The specimen sequenced was blood. The sequence was collected from a human donor in good health. CDR3 DNA: TGTGCCAGCTCACCACCGACTAGCGGGACGGATGAGCAGTACTTC. Protein: CASSPPTSGTDEQYF. Combining the CDR3 with reference TRBV18 and TRBJ2-4 gives the whole variable domain NAGVMQNPRHLVRRRGQEARLRCSPMKGHSHVYWYRQLPEEGLKFMVYLQKENIIDESGMPKERFSAEFPKEGPSILRIQQVVRGDSAAYFCASSPPTSGTDEQYFGAGTRLSVL.